The sequence of this T cell receptor (beta chain) was determined in a study of technical replicates of blood from a few donors. This clone was observed once. The assay was immunoSEQ multiplex PCR, and TCRdb's table has in-frame clones only and misses some. Of more than 90,000 clones in the sample, 90% to 97% were seen once. Germline values: CDR1 SEHNR, CDR2 FQNEAQ (reference sequence). Trimming took 3 bases from V and 14 from J, leaving 10 bases between them. CDR3 size: 11 residues. The sequencing sample was made of T cells isolated from PBMCs. The genes are TRBV7-9 and TRBJ1-4; unclear D gene. This clonotype was obtained from a human donor in good health. The CDR3 sequence is CASSLGRRLFF. The CDR3, as DNA: TGTGCCAGCAGCTTGGGAAGGAGGCTGTTTTTT.